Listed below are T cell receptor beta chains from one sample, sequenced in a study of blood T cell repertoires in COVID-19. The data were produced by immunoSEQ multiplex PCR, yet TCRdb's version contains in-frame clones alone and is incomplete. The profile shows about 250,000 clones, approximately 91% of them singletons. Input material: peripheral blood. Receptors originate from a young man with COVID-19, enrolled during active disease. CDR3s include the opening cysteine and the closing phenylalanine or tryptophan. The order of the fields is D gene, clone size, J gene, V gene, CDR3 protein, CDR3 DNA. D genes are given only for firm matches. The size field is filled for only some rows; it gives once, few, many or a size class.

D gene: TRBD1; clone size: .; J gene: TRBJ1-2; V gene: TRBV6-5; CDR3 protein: CASSPYRDRDGYTF; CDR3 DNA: TGTGCCAGCAGCCCGTACCGGGACAGAGATGGCTACACCTTC
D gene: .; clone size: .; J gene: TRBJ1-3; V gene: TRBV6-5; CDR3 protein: CASSQQGSPGNTIYF; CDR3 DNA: TGTGCCAGCAGTCAACAGGGAAGCCCTGGAAACACCATATATTTT
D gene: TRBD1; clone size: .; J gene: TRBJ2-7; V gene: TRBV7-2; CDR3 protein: CASSLPTGQGGRFYEQYF; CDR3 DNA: TGTGCCAGCAGCTTACCTACCGGACAGGGGGGCCGGTTCTACGAGCAGTACTTC
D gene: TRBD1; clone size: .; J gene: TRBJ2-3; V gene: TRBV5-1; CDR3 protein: CASSSGTASTDTQYF; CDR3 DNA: TGCGCCAGCAGCTCCGGGACAGCGAGCACAGATACGCAGTATTTT
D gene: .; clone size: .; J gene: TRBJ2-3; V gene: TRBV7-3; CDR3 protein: CASSLIQGGTDTQYF; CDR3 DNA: TGTGCCAGCAGCTTAATACAGGGTGGCACAGATACGCAGTATTTT
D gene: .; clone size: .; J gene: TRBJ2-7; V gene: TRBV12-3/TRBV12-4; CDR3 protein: CASSPQGSYEQYF; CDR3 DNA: TGTGCCAGCAGCCCCCAGGGCTCCTACGAGCAGTACTTC
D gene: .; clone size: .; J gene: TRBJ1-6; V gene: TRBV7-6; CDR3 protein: CASSLVSGGDSPLHF; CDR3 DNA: TGTGCCAGCAGCTTAGTTTCGGGGGGCGATTCACCCCTCCACTTT
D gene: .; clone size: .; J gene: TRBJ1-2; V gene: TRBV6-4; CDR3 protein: CASSDSPRNYGYTF; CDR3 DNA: TGTGCCAGCAGTGACTCTCCCCGTAACTATGGCTACACCTTC
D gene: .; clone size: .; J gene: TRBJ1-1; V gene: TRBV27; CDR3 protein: CASRREQGFTEAFF; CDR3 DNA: TGTGCCAGCAGACGAGAACAGGGATTCACTGAAGCTTTCTTT
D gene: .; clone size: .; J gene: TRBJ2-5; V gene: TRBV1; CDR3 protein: CTSSQNRGRQETQYF; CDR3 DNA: TGCACCAGCAGCCAAAATCGGGGAAGGCAAGAGACCCAGTACTTC
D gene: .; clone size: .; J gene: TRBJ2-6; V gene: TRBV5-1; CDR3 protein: CASSLTPGSGANVLTF; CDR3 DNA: TGCGCCAGCAGCTTGACCCCAGGGTCTGGGGCCAACGTCCTGACTTTC
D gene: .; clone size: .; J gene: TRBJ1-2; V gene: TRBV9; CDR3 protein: CASSVAGSGDYGYTF; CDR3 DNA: TGTGCCAGCAGCGTAGCTGGTAGCGGGGACTATGGCTACACCTTC
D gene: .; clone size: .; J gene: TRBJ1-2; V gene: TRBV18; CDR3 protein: CASSPPRGYYGYTF; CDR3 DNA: TGTGCCAGCTCACCACCAAGGGGTTATTATGGCTACACCTTC
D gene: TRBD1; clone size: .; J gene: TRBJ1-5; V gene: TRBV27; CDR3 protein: CASRRTGGNQPQHF; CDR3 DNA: TGTGCCAGCAGGCGGACAGGGGGCAATCAGCCCCAGCATTTT
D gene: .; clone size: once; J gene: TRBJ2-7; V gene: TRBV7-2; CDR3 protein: CASSLGQATYEQYF; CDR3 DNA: TGTGCCAGCAGCTTAGGACAGGCGACCTACGAGCAGTACTTC
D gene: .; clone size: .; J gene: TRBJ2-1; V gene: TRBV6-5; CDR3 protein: CASSYLSSSYNEQFF; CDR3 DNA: TGTGCCAGCAGTTACCTCAGTTCCTCCTACAATGAGCAGTTCTTC
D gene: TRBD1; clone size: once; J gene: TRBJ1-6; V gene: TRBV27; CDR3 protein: CASSLSGTAASPLHF; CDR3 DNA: TGTGCCAGCAGTTTATCGGGGACAGCAGCATCACCCCTCCACTTT
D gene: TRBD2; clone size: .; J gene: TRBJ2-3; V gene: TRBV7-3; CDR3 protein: CASSSGLAGDTDTQYF; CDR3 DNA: TGTGCCAGCAGCAGTGGACTAGCGGGGGACACAGATACGCAGTATTTT
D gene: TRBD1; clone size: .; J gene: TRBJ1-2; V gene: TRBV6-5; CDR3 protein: CASMNRGLGYTF; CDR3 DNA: TGTGCCAGCATGAACAGGGGGTTGGGCTACACCTTC
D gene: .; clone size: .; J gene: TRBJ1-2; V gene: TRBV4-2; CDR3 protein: CASSQELGKANYGYTF; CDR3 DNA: TGTGCCAGCAGCCAAGAGTTGGGCAAAGCTAACTATGGCTACACCTTC
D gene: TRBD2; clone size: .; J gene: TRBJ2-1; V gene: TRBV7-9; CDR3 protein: CASSLAISLAGVDEQFF; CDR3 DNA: TGTGCCAGCAGCTTAGCCATTAGCCTAGCGGGGGTGGATGAGCAGTTCTTC
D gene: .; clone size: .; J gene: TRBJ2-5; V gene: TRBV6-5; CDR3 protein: CASSRTPFQETQYF; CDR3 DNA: TGTGCCAGCAGCCGGACACCGTTCCAAGAGACCCAGTACTTC
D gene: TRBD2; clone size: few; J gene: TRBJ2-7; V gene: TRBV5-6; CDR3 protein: CASSRLSGGAYEQYF; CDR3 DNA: TGTGCCAGCAGCCGCTTGAGCGGGGGTGCCTACGAGCAGTACTTC
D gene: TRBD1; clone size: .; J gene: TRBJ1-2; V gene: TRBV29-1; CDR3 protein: CSVEPGQGWHGYTF; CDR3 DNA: TGCAGCGTTGAACCGGGACAGGGGTGGCATGGCTACACCTTC
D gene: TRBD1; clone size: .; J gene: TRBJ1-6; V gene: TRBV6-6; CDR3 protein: CASSTDRGVGPTRSHSPLHF; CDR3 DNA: TGTGCCAGCAGCACGGACAGGGGAGTTGGTCCTACCCGGTCCCATTCACCCCTCCACTTT
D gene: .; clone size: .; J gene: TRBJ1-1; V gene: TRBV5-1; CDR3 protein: CASSNDRYTEAFF; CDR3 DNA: TGCGCCAGCAGCAACGACAGATACACTGAAGCTTTCTTT
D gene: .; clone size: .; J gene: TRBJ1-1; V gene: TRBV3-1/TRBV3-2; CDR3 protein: CASSVVAVGAEAFF; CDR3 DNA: TGTGCCAGCAGCGTGGTTGCGGTAGGGGCTGAAGCTTTCTTT
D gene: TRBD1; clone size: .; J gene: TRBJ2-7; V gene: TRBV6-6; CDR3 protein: CASSYDRGSEQYF; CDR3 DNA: TGTGCCAGCAGTTACGACAGGGGGAGTGAGCAGTACTTC
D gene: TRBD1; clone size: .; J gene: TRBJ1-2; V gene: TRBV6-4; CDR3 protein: CASSDSTGGYGYTF; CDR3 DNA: TGTGCCAGCAGTGACTCGACAGGGGGCTATGGCTACACCTTC
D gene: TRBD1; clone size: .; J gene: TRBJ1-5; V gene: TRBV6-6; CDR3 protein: CATRDRGYSNQPQHF; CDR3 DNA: TGTGCCACCCGGGACAGGGGGTATAGCAATCAGCCCCAGCATTTT
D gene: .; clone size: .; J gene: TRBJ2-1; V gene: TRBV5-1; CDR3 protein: CASSYDTYNEQFF; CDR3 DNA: TGCGCCAGCAGCTATGACACGTACAATGAGCAGTTCTTC
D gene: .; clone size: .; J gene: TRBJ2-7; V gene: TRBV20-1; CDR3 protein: CSARSGHEQYF; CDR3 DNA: TGCAGTGCCCGGAGCGGCCACGAGCAGTACTTC
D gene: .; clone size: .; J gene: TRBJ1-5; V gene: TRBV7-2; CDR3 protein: CASRPGTADQPQHF; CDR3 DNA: TGTGCCAGCAGACCTGGTACAGCAGATCAGCCCCAGCATTTT
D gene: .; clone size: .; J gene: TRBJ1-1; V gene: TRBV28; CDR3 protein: CASRSGALMNTEAFF; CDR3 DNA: TGTGCCAGCAGGTCAGGGGCCCTCATGAACACTGAAGCTTTCTTT
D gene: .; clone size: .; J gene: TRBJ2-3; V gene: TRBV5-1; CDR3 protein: CASSLSLALDTQYF; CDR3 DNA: TGCGCCAGCAGCTTAAGTCTAGCTTTAGATACGCAGTATTTT
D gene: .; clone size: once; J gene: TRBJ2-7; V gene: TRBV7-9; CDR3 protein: CASSLSWRQAYEQYF; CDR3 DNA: TGTGCCAGCAGCTTAAGTTGGCGCCAGGCCTACGAGCAGTACTTC
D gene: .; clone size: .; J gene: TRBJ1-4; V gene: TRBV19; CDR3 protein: CASSIKTRSEKLFF; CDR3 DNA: TGTGCCAGTAGTATTAAGACTAGGAGTGAAAAACTGTTTTTT
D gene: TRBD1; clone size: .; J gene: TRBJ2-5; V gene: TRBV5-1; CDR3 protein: CASSLAGQGIQETQYF; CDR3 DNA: TGCGCCAGCAGCTTGGCGGGACAGGGGATACAAGAGACCCAGTACTTC
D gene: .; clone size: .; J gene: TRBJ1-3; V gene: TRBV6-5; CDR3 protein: CASRTDESGNTIYF; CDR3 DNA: TGTGCCAGCAGGACAGATGAATCTGGAAACACCATATATTTT
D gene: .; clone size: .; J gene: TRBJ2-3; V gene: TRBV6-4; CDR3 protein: CASSDSHRTDTQYF; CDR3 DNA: TGTGCCAGCAGTGACTCTCATCGCACAGATACGCAGTATTTT
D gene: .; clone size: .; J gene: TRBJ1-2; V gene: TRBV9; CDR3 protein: CASSTETQSYGYTF; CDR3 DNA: TGTGCCAGCAGCACCGAGACACAAAGCTATGGCTACACCTTC
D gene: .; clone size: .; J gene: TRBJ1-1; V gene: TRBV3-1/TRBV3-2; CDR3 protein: CASRVEGEAFF; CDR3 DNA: TGTGCCAGCAGGGTAGAGGGTGAAGCTTTCTTT
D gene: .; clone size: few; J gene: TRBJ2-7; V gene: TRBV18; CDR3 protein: CASSRDYEQYF; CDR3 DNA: TGTGCCAGCTCACGCGACTACGAGCAGTACTTC
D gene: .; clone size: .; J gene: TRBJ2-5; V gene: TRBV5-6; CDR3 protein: CASSMDWQGKTQYF; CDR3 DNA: TGTGCCAGCAGCATGGACTGGCAGGGGAAGACCCAGTACTTC
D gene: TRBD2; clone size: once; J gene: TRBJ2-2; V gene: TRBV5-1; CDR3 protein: CASSLAGGAPGELFF; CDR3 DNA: TGCGCCAGCAGCTTGGCCGGGGGGGCCCCCGGGGAGCTGTTTTTT
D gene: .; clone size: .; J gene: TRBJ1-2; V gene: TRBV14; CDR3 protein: CASSPALVGGYGYTF; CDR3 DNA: TGTGCCAGCAGCCCAGCCTTGGTGGGGGGGTATGGCTACACCTTC
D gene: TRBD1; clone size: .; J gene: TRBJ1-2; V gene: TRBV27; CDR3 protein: CASGTGGRGYTF; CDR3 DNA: TGTGCCAGCGGGACAGGGGGTCGTGGCTACACCTTC
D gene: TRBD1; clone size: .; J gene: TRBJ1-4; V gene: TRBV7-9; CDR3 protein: CASSSTGTVFF; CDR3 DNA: TGTGCCAGCAGCTCAACCGGGACAGTCTTTTTT
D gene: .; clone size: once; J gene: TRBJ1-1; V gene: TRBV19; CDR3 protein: CASSKPGNTEAFF; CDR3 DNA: TGTGCCAGTAGTAAACCGGGGAACACTGAAGCTTTCTTT